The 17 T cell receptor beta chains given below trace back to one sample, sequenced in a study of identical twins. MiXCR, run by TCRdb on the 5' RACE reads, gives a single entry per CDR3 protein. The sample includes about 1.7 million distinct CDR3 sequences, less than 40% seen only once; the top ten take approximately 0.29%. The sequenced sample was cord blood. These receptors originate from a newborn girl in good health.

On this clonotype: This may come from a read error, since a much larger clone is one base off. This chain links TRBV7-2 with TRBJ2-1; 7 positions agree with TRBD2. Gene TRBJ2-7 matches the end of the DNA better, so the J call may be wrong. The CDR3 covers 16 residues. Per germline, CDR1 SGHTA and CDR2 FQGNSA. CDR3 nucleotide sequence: TGTGCCAGCAGCTTATGGGCTAGCGGTTCCTACAATGAGCAGTACTTC. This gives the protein CASSLWASGSYNEQYF.

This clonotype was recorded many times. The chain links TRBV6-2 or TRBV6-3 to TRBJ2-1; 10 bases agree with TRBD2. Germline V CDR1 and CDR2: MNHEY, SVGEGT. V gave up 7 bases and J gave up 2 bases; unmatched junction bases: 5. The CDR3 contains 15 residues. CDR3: CASKNSGGAYNEQFF. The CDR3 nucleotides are TGTGCCAGCAAAAACAGCGGGGGGGCCTACAATGAGCAGTTCTTC.

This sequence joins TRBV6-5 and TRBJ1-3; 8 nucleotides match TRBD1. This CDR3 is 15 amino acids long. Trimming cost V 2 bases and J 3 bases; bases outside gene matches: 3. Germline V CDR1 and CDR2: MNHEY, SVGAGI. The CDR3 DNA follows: TGTGCCAGCAGTTACGCTACAGGGGGTGGAAACACCATATATTTT. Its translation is CASSYATGGGNTIYF.

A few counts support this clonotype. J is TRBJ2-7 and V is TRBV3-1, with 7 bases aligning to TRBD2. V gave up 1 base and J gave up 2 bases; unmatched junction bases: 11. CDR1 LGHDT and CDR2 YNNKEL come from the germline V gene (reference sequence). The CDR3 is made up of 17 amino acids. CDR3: CASSQGSTLAYTYEQYF. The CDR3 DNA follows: TGTGCCAGCAGCCAAGGGTCGACACTAGCGTATACCTACGAGCAGTACTTC.

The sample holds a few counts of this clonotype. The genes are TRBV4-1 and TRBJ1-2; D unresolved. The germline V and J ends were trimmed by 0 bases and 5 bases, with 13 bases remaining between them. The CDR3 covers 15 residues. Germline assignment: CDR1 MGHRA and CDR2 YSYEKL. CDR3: CASSQDMGHPYGYTF. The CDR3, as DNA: TGCGCCAGCAGCCAAGATATGGGCCATCCATATGGCTACACCTTC.

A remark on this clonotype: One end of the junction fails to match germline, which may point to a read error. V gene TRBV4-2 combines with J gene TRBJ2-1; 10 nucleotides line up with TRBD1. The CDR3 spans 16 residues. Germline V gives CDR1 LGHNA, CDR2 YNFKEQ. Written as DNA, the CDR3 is TGTGCCAGCAGCCACTCGGACAGGGGGAGCTACAATGAGCAGTTATTC. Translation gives CASSHSDRGSYNEQLF.

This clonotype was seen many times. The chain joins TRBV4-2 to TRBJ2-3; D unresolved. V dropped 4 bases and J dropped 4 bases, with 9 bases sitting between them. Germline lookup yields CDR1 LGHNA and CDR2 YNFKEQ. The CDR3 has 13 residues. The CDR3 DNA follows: TGTGCCAGCAGCCCCGTGCTAGCAGATACGCAGTATTTT. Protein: CASSPVLADTQYF.

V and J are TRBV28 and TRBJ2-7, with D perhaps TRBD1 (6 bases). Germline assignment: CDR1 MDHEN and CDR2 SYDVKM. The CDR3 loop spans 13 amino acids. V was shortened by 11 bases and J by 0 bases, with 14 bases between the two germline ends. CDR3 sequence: CAGGQTGSYEQYF. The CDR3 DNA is TGTGCCGGAGGACAGACGGGCTCCTACGAGCAGTACTTC.

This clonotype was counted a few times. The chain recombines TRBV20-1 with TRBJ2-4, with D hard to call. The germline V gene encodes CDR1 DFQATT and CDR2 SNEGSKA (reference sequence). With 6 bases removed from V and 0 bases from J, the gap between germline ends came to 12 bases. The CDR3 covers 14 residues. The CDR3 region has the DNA TGCAGTGCCCCGATACTACTAGCCAAAAACATTCAGTACTTC. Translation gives CSAPILLAKNIQYF.

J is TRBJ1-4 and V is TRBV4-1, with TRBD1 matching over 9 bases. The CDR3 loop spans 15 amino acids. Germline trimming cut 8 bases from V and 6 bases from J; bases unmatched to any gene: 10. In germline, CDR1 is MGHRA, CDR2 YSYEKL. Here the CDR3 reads CASALRTGVYEKLFF. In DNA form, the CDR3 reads TGCGCCAGCGCGCTCCGGACAGGGGTATATGAAAAACTGTTTTTT.

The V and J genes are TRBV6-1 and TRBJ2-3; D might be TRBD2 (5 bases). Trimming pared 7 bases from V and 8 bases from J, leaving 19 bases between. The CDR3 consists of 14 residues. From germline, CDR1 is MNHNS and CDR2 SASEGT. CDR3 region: CASTEGTVPGTQYF. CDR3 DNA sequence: TGTGCCAGCACTGAGGGAACAGTCCCAGGTACGCAGTATTTT.

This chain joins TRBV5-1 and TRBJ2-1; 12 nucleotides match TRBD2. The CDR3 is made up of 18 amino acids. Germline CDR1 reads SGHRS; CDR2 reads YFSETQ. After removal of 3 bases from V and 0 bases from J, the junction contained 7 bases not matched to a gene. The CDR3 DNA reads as TGCGCCAGCAGCTACGGACTAGCGGGGCCCCGCTCCTACAATGAGCAGTTCTTC. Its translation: CASSYGLAGPRSYNEQFF.

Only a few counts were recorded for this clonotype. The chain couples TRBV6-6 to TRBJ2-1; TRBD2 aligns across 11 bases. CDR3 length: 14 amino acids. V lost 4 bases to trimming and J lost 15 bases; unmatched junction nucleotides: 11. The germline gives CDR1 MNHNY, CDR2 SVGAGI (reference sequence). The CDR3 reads CASSSPLAGALLFF. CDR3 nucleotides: TGTGCCAGCAGTTCCCCACTAGCGGGAGCCCTTCTGTTCTTC.

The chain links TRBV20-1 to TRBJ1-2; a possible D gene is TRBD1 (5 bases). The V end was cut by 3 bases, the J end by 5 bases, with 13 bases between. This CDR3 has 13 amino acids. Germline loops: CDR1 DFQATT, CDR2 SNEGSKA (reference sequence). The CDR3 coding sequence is TGCAGTGCTAGTACACGGGCAGGGTATGGCTACACCTTC. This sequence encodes CSASTRAGYGYTF.

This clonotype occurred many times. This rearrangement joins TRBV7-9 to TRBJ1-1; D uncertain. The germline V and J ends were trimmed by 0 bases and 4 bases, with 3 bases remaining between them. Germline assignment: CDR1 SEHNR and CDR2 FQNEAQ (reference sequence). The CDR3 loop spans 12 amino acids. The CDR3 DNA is TGTGCCAGCAGCTTAGCCGCCACTGAAGCTTTCTTT. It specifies CASSLAATEAFF.

CDR3 DNA: TGCGCCAGCTCGACTGAACAGGGCGGGGAGCTGTTTTTT. Protein sequence: CASSTEQGGELFF. This rearrangement joins TRBV5-1 to TRBJ2-2; tentative D call: TRBD1 (6 bases). The germline CDR1 and CDR2 sequences are SGHRS and YFSETQ. CDR3 length: 13 residues. V lost 7 bases and J lost 7, with 14 bases in between.

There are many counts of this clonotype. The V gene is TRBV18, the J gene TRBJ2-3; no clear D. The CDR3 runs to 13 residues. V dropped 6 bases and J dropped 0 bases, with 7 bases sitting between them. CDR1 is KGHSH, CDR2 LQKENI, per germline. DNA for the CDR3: TGTGCCAGCTCCCCTTTTAGCACAGATACGCAGTATTTT. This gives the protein CASSPFSTDTQYF.